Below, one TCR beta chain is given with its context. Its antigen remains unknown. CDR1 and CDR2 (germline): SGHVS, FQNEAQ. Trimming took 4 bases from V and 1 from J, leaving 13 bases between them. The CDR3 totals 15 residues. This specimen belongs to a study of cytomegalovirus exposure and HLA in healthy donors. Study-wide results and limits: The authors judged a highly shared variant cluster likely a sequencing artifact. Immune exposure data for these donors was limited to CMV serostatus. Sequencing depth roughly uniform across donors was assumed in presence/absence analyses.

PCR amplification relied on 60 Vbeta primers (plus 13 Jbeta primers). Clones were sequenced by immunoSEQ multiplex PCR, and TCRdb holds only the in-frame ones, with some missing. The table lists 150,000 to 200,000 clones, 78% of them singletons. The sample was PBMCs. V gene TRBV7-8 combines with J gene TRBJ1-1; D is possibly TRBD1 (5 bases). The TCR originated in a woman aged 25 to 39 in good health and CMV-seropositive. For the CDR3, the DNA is TGTGCCAGCAGCTCCATAGGGGCACAGAACACTGAAGCTTTCTTT. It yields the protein CASSSIGAQNTEAFF.